This T cell receptor (beta chain) derives from a study of regulatory T cells in long-lasting Graves disease. V dropped 0 bases and J dropped 5 bases, with 7 bases sitting between them. The germline V gene encodes CDR1 GTSNPN and CDR2 SVGIG (reference sequence). This CDR3 has 12 amino acids. This clonotype was observed at least ten times. Antigen unknown. Study-level results: Less diverse TCR repertoires were seen in persistent Graves' patients than in newly diagnosed ones.

Time point: persistent/refractory GD, antithyroid drugs over 5 years with positive TRAb. The TCR library was made from RNA that had been extracted from PBMCs in TRIzol. For TCR beta, libraries came from iRepertoire HTBI primers and Arm-PCR of CDR3 regions. In TCRdb, the multiplex PCR reads were re-called with MiXCR into one record per CDR3 protein. The sample holds approximately 500,000 distinct CDR3 sequences, roughly 21% seen once. The chain uses TRBV30 and TRBJ1-2; no reliable D call. The receptor was isolated from a female donor with Graves disease. Sequenced material: peripheral blood mononuclear cells (PBMCs), taken when the disease was refractory, from a patient treated with antithyroid drugs. The CDR3 reads CAWSVPAYGYTF. The CDR3 nucleotides read TGTGCCTGGAGTGTTCCAGCATATGGCTACACCTTC.